The clone carrying this T cell receptor beta chain was detected a few times. Its target is not known. CDR1 is SGHRS, CDR2 YFSETQ, per germline. The germline V and J ends were trimmed by 0 bases and 0 bases, with 9 bases remaining between them. The CDR3 is made up of 15 amino acids. The sample belongs to a study of cytomegalovirus exposure and HLA in healthy donors. PCR used 60 Vbeta primers and 13 Jbeta primers. Method: immunoSEQ multiplex PCR; TCRdb's copy keeps in-frame clones and lacks some. The data show about 120,000 clones, over 70% seen once. Study-level points and caveats: Later, an analysis showed that TCR beta chains associated with HLA were more clonally expanded than others that were equally common. A later analysis found that most CMV-associated TCR beta chains appeared HLA-restricted.

The sequence came from a woman between 18 and 30 years old in good health and CMV-seronegative. This rearrangement joins TRBV5-1 to TRBJ1-2, with D possibly matching TRBD1 (6 bases). The sequenced material came from PBMCs. CDR3 in amino acids: CASSLEGTSNYGYTF. CDR3 nucleotides: TGCGCCAGCAGCTTGGAGGGGACATCTAACTATGGCTACACCTTC.